Below are 31 T cell receptor beta chains sequenced from a single sample in a study of Ad26.COV2.S vaccination and SARS-CoV-2 variants. Documented treatment: roughly 20 received Ad26.COV2.S at low or high dose, single or two shots; roughly five received placebo; per-sample allocation not given. Samples were taken on day 63 after the first vaccine or placebo injection. Repertoires were generated with immunoSEQ multiplex PCR, while TCRdb's copy carries only in-frame clones and drops some. Found here are under 550,000 clones, approximately 92% of them singletons; the top ten hold 10% to 15%. The material sequenced was peripheral blood, taken in a trial of Ad26.COV2.S vaccine versus placebo. Receptor source: a person aged 18-65 years who received the Ad26.COV2.S COVID-19 vaccine or a placebo.

The chain is built from TRBV21-1 and TRBJ2-5; the tabulated D call, TRBD1, remains unverified against the DNA. TRBV21-1 represents a pseudogene. This CDR3 region has 13 residues. The CDR3 spells CASSNRGNETQYF. In DNA, the CDR3 is TGTGCCAGCAGCAACAGGGGTAACGAGACCCAGTACTTC.

V and J are TRBV6-6 and TRBJ2-7, with TRBD2 as a possible D gene (6 bases). Germline V CDR1 and CDR2: MNHNY, SVGAGI (reference sequence). This CDR3 is 14 amino acids long. Trimming took off 0 bases at V and 6 bases at J, with 12 bases between the two ends. The CDR3 spells CASSYSGLPFEQYF. The CDR3 bases are TGTGCCAGCAGTTACTCGGGACTCCCTTTCGAGCAGTACTTC.

About this clone itself: Additional DNA sequences in this sample encode the identical CDR3. The rearrangement links TRBV3-1 (or the pseudogene TRBV3-2) to TRBJ2-1, with 10 bases fitting TRBD2. The V segment lost 2 bases and the J segment 3 bases; nucleotides outside the gene matches: 4. In germline, CDR1 is LGHDT, CDR2 YNNKEL (reference sequence). The CDR3 is 16 amino acids. CDR3 nucleotide sequence: TGTGCCAGCAGCCAAACGACTAGCGGGCTCTACAATGAGCAGTTCTTC. It specifies CASSQTTSGLYNEQFF.

CDR3 nucleotides: TGTGCCAGCAGTGGCTTCGGACGGTACTCTGGAAACACCATATATTTT. It specifies CASSGFGRYSGNTIYF. This chain joins TRBV6-1 and TRBJ1-3; D gene ambiguous. Germline V lookup: CDR1 MNHNS, CDR2 SASEGT. The CDR3 runs 16 residues. With 4 bases removed from V and 0 bases from J, the gap between germline ends came to 13 bases.

A remark on this clone: The junction does not match germline at one end; this may be a read error. The chain is built from TRBV2 and TRBJ1-5, with D unclear. The germline V gene encodes CDR1 SNHLY and CDR2 FYNNEI. The CDR3 runs to 14 residues. The CDR3 region is CASKGDLSSQPQHF. The CDR3 nucleotides are TGTGCCAGCAAGGGTGACCTTAGCAGTCAGCCCCAGCATTTT.

The J gene is TRBJ2-5, the V gene TRBV19, with D perhaps matching TRBD1 or TRBD2 (5 bases each). Trimming cost V 5 bases and J 1 base, with 14 bases left between them. Per germline, CDR1 LNHDA and CDR2 SQIVND (reference sequence). The CDR3 runs 15 residues. The CDR3 sequence is CASSPWTGPQETQYF. The CDR3 DNA reads TGTGCCAGTAGTCCTTGGACGGGGCCCCAAGAGACCCAGTACTTC.

About this clone itself: Other DNA sequences in the sample encode the same CDR3. The chain carries TRBV7-2 and TRBJ2-7, with 10 bases aligning to TRBD2. The CDR3 sequence is 14 residues long. V lost 5 bases, J lost 2 bases, and 3 bases stayed unmatched. In germline, CDR1 is SGHTA, CDR2 FQGNSA. In DNA, the CDR3 is TGTGCCAGCAGCGTTACTAGCGGGACCTACGAGCAGTACTTC. Protein product: CASSVTSGTYEQYF.

The chain carries TRBV30 and TRBJ2-3, with no clear D. From germline, CDR1 is GTSNPN and CDR2 SVGIG (reference sequence). The CDR3 totals 12 residues. V lost 0 bases, J lost 5 bases, and 6 bases lay in between. The CDR3 loop is CAWSVRLDTQYF. The CDR3 coding sequence is TGTGCCTGGAGTGTACGGTTAGATACGCAGTATTTT.

The V call is TRBV2, the J call TRBJ2-5, with 7 bases identical to TRBD2. The V gene's germline CDR1 is SNHLY and CDR2 FYNNEI. V shed 7 bases and J 5 bases; nucleotides not matched to a gene: 13. The CDR3 loop spans 15 amino acids. CDR3 amino acids: CASIRRASGRETQYF. CDR3 DNA sequence: TGTGCCAGCATCAGGCGGGCTAGCGGTCGGGAGACCCAGTACTTC.

The V gene is TRBV5-5, the J gene TRBJ1-5, with D unclear. The CDR3 contains 13 residues. V dropped 4 bases and J dropped 2 bases, with 7 bases sitting between them. The germline V gene encodes CDR1 SGHKS and CDR2 YYEKEE (reference sequence). CDR3 nucleotide sequence: TGTGCCAGCAGCATCCGGGGCAATCAGCCCCAGCATTTT. Amino acids: CASSIRGNQPQHF. Full variable domain (remainder filled in from reference TRBV5-5 and TRBJ1-5): DAGVTQSPTHLIKTRGQQVTLRCSPISGHKSVSWYQQVLGQGPQFIFQYYEKEERGRGNFPDRFSARQFPNYSSELNVNALLLGDSALYLCASSIRGNQPQHFGDGTRLSIL.

The chain links TRBV2 to TRBJ1-2, with 7 bases aligning to TRBD1. Losses at the gene ends were 5 bases for V and 4 bases for J; bases not matched to a gene: 7. Germline V gene lookup returns CDR1 SNHLY and CDR2 FYNNEI. This CDR3 has 14 residues. The CDR3 DNA reads TGTGCCAGCAGTCCGGGACAGCGCCTCTATGGCTACACCTTC. This sequence encodes CASSPGQRLYGYTF.

This clone was recorded only once. At one end, the junction sequence differs from germline, possibly due to a read error. This rearrangement joins TRBV6-5 to TRBJ1-1; D is possibly TRBD1 (5 bases). From germline, CDR1 is MNHEY and CDR2 SVGAGI. The length of the CDR3 is 15 residues. CDR3 sequence (DNA): TGTGCCAGCAGCTACTGGGGGAGGGAGGGTACTGAAGCTTTCTTT. Residues: CASSYWGREGTEAFF.

The chain combines TRBV29-1 with TRBJ2-3; D not resolved. Germline CDR1 reads SQVTM; CDR2 reads ANQGSEA. V was clipped by 4 bases and J by 9 bases, with 14 bases between them. The CDR3 spans 12 residues. The CDR3 sequence is CSVGSYGSTQYF. CDR3 DNA sequence: TGCAGCGTTGGCTCCTACGGAAGCACGCAGTATTTT.

The genes are TRBV14 and TRBJ2-5; D not resolved. The CDR3 covers 13 residues. The germline gives CDR1 SGHDN, CDR2 FVKESK. V was trimmed by 5 bases and J by 5 bases, leaving 12 bases between them. The CDR3 reads CASSTGVDETQYF. DNA for the CDR3: TGTGCCAGCAGCACTGGAGTAGACGAGACCCAGTACTTC. Drawing the rest from reference TRBV14 and TRBJ2-5, the complete variable domain is EAGVTQFPSHSVIEKGQTVTLRCDPISGHDNLYWYRRVMGKEIKFLLHFVKESKQDESGMPNNRFLAERTGGTYSTLKVQPAELEDSGVYFCASSTGVDETQYFGPGTRLLVL.

This clone was seen just once. The chain uses TRBV18 and TRBJ2-7; tentative D call: TRBD1 (5 bases). Trimming removed 5 bases at V and 4 bases at J, with 12 bases between. This CDR3 spans 13 amino acids. Germline CDR1 is KGHSH and CDR2 is LQKENI. Written as DNA, the CDR3 is TGTGCCAGCTCAAAGAACAAGGGGTACGAGCAGTACTTC. This codes for CASSKNKGYEQYF.

V and J are TRBV4-3 and TRBJ2-1; D is unresolved. Looked up from germline, CDR1 is LGHNA and CDR2 is YSLEER. The length of the CDR3 is 13 residues. The ends were cut back, 0 bases at V and 15 bases at J, with 15 bases in the middle. The CDR3 region is CASSQDPGQWGFF. DNA of the CDR3: TGCGCCAGCAGCCAAGACCCAGGCCAATGGGGGTTCTTC.

The J gene is TRBJ2-7, the V gene TRBV9, with D maybe TRBD1 (6 bases). Germline lookup yields CDR1 SGDLS and CDR2 YYNGEE. The CDR3 has 13 amino acids. Trimming shortened V by 0 bases and J by 6 bases, and 10 bases separated the two germline ends. Here the CDR3 DNA reads TGTGCCAGCAGCGTAGTGGGGACAAGCGAGCAGTACTTC. As protein: CASSVVGTSEQYF.

The J gene is TRBJ2-7, the V gene TRBV5-1; 11 bases align to TRBD2. J gave up 2 bases and V 5 bases, and 6 bases lay outside the gene matches. This CDR3 contains 15 residues. Germline CDR1 and CDR2: SGHRS and YFSETQ. CDR3 loop: CASRPTSGVAYEQYF. The CDR3 coding sequence is TGCGCCAGCAGACCGACTAGCGGGGTTGCCTACGAGCAGTACTTC.

This chain connects TRBV19 to TRBJ2-1, with D unclear. The CDR3 loop spans 13 amino acids. The V gene's germline CDR1 is LNHDA and CDR2 SQIVND (reference sequence). Trimming took off 3 bases at V and 6 bases at J, with 9 bases between the two ends. CDR3 bases: TGTGCCAGTAGTATGTGGAGCCTCAATGAGCAGTTCTTC. Translating it yields CASSMWSLNEQFF.

This rearrangement joins TRBV19 to TRBJ2-7; a weak D match, TRBD1 (5 bases). The CDR3 sequence is 15 residues long. V gave up 5 bases and J gave up 2 bases, with 16 bases separating them. Germline assignment: CDR1 LNHDA and CDR2 SQIVND (reference sequence). The CDR3 region has the DNA TGTGCCAGTAGTGAGTCCCAGGGCCAGACCTACGAGCAGTACTTC. It specifies CASSESQGQTYEQYF. Supplemented by reference TRBV19 and TRBJ2-7, the full variable domain reads DGGITQSPKYLFRKEGQNVTLSCEQNLNHDAMYWYRQDPGQGLRLIYYSQIVNDFQKGDIAEGYSVSREKKESFPLTVTSAQKNPTAFYLCASSESQGQTYEQYFGPGTRLTVT.

The chain carries TRBV6-2 or TRBV6-3 and TRBJ1-6, with TRBD1 matching 7 bases. Germline V gives CDR1 MNHEY, CDR2 SVGEGT. This CDR3 has 16 amino acids. J lost 7 bases, V lost 6 bases, and 12 bases had no gene match. CDR3 in amino acids: CASSPSGRGWNSPLHF. In DNA form, the CDR3 reads TGTGCCAGCAGCCCCTCGGGCAGGGGGTGGAATTCACCCCTCCACTTT.

The chain is built from TRBV11-2 and TRBJ2-5, with D perhaps matching TRBD2 (5 bases). Trimming removed 5 bases from V and 1 base from J, with 11 bases in between. Germline V CDR1 and CDR2: SGHAT, FQNNGV. The CDR3 covers 14 residues. CDR3: CASSGSLAQETQYF. CDR3 coding DNA: TGTGCCAGCAGCGGAAGCCTAGCCCAAGAGACCCAGTACTTC.

The V call is TRBV7-2, the J call TRBJ2-7; 9 bases are a match to TRBD2. This CDR3 spans 16 amino acids. The J segment lost 4 bases and the V segment lost 1 base, leaving 8 bases of the junction unmatched. The germline V gene has CDR1 SGHTA and CDR2 FQGNSA. The DNA of the CDR3 is TGTGCCAGCAGCTTAGAACCGGGACTAGCCTATTACGAGCAGTACTTC. This sequence encodes CASSLEPGLAYYEQYF.

The CDR3 DNA reads as TGTGCCAGTACTGCGACAGGGGGATCCTACGAGCAGTACTTC. Translated: CASTATGGSYEQYF. The genes are TRBV19 and TRBJ2-7; 9 nucleotides match TRBD1. This CDR3 region has 14 residues. Germline CDR1 is LNHDA and CDR2 is SQIVND (reference sequence). V gave up 7 bases and J gave up 1 base; unmatched junction bases: 5.

This clone occurred once. The J gene is TRBJ2-1, the V gene TRBV5-1; D uncertain. The CDR3 covers 16 residues. In germline, CDR1 is SGHRS, CDR2 YFSETQ. Trimming left V 4 bases short and J 0 bases short, with 14 bases between. Written as DNA, the CDR3 is TGCGCCAGCAGCCAAGGACCGGGCGGCTCCTACAATGAGCAGTTCTTC. Translation: CASSQGPGGSYNEQFF.

This chain connects TRBV12-5 to TRBJ2-7, with D hard to call. Looked up from germline, CDR1 is LGHNT and CDR2 is FRNRAP. The CDR3 sequence is 13 residues long. The V gene lost 2 bases and the J gene lost 6 bases, with 11 bases spanning the gap. CDR3 sequence reads: CASGLLGSREQYF. For the CDR3, the DNA is TGTGCTAGTGGTTTGCTTGGGTCTCGCGAGCAGTACTTC. The full variable domain, with the rest looked up from reference TRBV12-5 and TRBJ2-7, is DARVTQTPRHKVTEMGQEVTMRCQPILGHNTVFWYRQTMMQGLELLAYFRNRAPLDDSGMPKDRFSAEMPDATLATLKIQPSEPRDSAVYFCASGLLGSREQYFGPGTRLTVT.

The chain is built from TRBV27 and TRBJ1-6, with a possible D match to TRBD1 (5 bases). This CDR3 is built from 20 residues. With 5 bases removed from V and 0 bases from J, the gap between germline ends came to 23 bases. CDR1 is MNHEY, CDR2 SMNVEV, per germline (reference sequence). DNA for the CDR3: TGTGCCAGCAGTACTCTCCGTCAGGGCCGATTCAGCTCCTATAATTCACCCCTCCACTTT. It yields the protein CASSTLRQGRFSSYNSPLHF.

Only one count was recorded for this clone. J is TRBJ2-1 and V is TRBV5-6; D is possibly TRBD1 (5 bases). Trimming cost V 4 bases and J 1 base, with 12 bases left between them. The V gene's germline CDR1 is SGHDT and CDR2 YYEEEE. This CDR3 has 15 residues. The CDR3 bases are TGTGCCAGCAGCCAATTGACAGCTTCCTACAATGAGCAGTTCTTC. Protein sequence: CASSQLTASYNEQFF.

The V gene is TRBV7-9, the J gene TRBJ2-7; 8 bases are a match to TRBD1. There are 12 residues in the CDR3. Losses at the gene ends were 11 bases for V and 9 bases for J; bases not matched to a gene: 12. The V gene's germline CDR1 is SEHNR and CDR2 FQNEAQ (reference sequence). The CDR3 spells CAGGRGRGGQYF. In DNA, the CDR3 is TGTGCCGGGGGCAGGGGGCGCGGAGGGCAGTACTTC.

The rearrangement uses TRBV3-1 (or the pseudogene TRBV3-2) and TRBJ1-4; tentatively, D is TRBD1 (5 bases). The V gene's germline CDR1 is LGHDT and CDR2 YNNKEL (reference sequence). The length of the CDR3 is 15 residues. Between the trimmed V and J ends, which lost 4 bases and 4 bases, there was a span of 13 bases. The CDR3 reads CASSPGGTFNEKLFF. The CDR3 region has the DNA TGTGCCAGCAGCCCGGGCGGGACGTTTAATGAAAAACTGTTTTTT.

The CDR3: CASSIGYAGLMNTEAFF. The DNA for the CDR3 is TGTGCCAGTAGTATAGGTTACGCGGGACTTATGAACACTGAAGCTTTCTTT. The chain combines TRBV19 with TRBJ1-1, with D possibly TRBD1 on 5 matching bases. Trimming cost V 1 base and J 0 bases, with 15 bases left between them. Germline assignment: CDR1 LNHDA and CDR2 SQIVND (reference sequence). The CDR3 loop spans 17 amino acids.